The clone carrying this T cell receptor (beta chain) was counted only a few times. As yet, its antigen is unknown. The germline V and J ends were trimmed by 5 bases and 6 bases, with 13 bases remaining between them. CDR1 SGHTA and CDR2 FQGNSA come from the germline V gene. The CDR3 covers 13 residues. Template switching created a universal primer site, and the cDNA included unique molecular identifiers. Each CDR3 protein is one row after TCRdb ran MiXCR on the 5' RACE reads. The sample has about 200,000 distinct CDR3 sequences; 7.5% are singletons. This record belongs to a study of identical twins. Study conclusions and caveats: Model-predicted out-of-frame TCR alpha sharing fell below observed values in monozygotic twins.

The sample was also linked to a second study, of yellow fever vaccine responses in identical twins.

The genes are TRBV7-2 and TRBJ1-2; D is unresolved. Sequencing was done on a sample of memory (CD45RO+) T cells sorted from blood. The clonotype originates from a woman younger than 35 in good health. The CDR3 region is CASSNLRADGYTF. For the CDR3, the DNA is TGTGCCAGCAGCAACCTCCGGGCCGATGGCTACACCTTC.